The table lists the clone carrying this T cell receptor (beta chain) with many counts. Its antigen is undetermined. This entry comes from a study of neurological immune-mediated disorders. Findings of the study overall: One related-CDR3 cluster, identified by phylogenetic grouping, held the repertoires of 18 of 34 multiple sclerosis patients and was a possible signature.

Synthesis of cDNA used 5'RACE (with 10-nucleotide random UMIs). TCRdb re-analysed the 5' RACE reads in MiXCR, keeping a single row per CDR3 protein. The sample comprises tens of thousands of distinct CDR3 sequences, 3.5% to 4% of which are singletons, and roughly 2% rests with the top ten. The CDR3 extends over 13 amino acids. Germline values: CDR1 SGHRS, CDR2 YFSETQ. With 1 base removed from V and 1 base from J, the gap between germline ends came to 5 bases. The receptor was isolated from a middle-aged woman with multiple sclerosis. The sequencing input was CD4+ T cells from blood. The chain is built from TRBV5-1 and TRBJ1-1, with D hard to call. The CDR3 DNA is TGCGCCAGCAGCTTGTGGGGGAACACTGAAGCTTTCTTT. Its translation is CASSLWGNTEAFF.